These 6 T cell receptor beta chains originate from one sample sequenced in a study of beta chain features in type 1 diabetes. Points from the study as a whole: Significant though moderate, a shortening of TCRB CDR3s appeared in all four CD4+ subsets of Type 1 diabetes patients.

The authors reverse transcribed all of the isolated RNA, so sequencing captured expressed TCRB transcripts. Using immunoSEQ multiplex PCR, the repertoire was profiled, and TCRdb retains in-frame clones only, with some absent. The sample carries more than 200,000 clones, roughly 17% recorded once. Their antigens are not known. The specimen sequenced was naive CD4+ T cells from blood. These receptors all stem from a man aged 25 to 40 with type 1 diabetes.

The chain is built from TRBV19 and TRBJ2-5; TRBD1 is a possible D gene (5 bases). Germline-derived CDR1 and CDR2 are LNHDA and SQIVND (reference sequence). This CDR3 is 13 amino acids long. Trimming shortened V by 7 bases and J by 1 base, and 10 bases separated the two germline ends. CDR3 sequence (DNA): TGTGCCAGTACTGCGGACACCCAAGAGACCCAGTACTTC. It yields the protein CASTADTQETQYF.

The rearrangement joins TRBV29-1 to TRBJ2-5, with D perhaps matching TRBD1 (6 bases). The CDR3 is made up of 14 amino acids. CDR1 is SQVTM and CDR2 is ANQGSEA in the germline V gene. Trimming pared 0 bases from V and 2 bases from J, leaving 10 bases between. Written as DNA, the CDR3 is TGCAGCGTTGAAGATCTTCAGGGGCAAGAGACCCAGTACTTC. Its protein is CSVEDLQGQETQYF.

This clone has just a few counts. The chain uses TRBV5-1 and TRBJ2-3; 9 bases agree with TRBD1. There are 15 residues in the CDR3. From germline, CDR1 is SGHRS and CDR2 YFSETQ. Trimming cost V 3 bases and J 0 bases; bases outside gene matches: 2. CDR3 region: CASSSGQGSTDTQYF. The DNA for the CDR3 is TGCGCCAGCAGCTCGGGACAGGGAAGCACAGATACGCAGTATTTT.

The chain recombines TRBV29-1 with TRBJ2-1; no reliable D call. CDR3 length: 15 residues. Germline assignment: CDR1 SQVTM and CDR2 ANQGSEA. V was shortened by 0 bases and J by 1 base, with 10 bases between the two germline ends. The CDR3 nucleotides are TGCAGCGTTGAAGAGGTAGCCGGTTCCTACAATGAGCAGTTCTTC. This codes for CSVEEVAGSYNEQFF.

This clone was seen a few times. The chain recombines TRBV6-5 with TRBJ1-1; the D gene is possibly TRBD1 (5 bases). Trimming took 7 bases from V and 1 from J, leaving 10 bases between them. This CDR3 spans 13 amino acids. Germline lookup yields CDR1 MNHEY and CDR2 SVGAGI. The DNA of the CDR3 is TGTGCCAGCACCGGGGCCCAGAACACTGAAGCTTTCTTT. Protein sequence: CASTGAQNTEAFF.

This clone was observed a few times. CDR3 DNA: TGTGCCAGCACCCCAGGGAGCGGGAGGGCCCCGTACGAGCAGTACTTC. Its protein is CASTPGSGRAPYEQYF. The genes are TRBV7-9 and TRBJ2-7, with 10 bases lining up with TRBD2. J gave up 4 bases and V 7 bases, and 13 bases lay outside the gene matches. The CDR3 is made up of 16 amino acids. CDR1 is SEHNR and CDR2 is FQNEAQ in the germline V gene (reference sequence).